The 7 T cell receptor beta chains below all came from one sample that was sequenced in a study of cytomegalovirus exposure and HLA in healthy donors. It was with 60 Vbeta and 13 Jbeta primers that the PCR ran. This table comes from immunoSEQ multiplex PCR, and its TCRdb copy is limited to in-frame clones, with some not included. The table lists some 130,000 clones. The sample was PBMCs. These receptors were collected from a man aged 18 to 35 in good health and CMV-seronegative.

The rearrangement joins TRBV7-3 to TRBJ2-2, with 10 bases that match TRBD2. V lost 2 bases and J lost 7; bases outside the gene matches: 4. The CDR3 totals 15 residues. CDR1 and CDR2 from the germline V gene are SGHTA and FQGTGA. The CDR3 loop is CASSLLAGVDGELFF. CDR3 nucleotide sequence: TGTGCCAGCAGCTTACTAGCGGGGGTGGACGGGGAGCTGTTTTTT.

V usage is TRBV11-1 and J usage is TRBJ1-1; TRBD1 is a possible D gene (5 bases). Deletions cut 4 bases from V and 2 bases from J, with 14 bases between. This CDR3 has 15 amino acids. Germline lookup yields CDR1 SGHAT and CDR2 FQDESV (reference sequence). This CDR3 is CASSSRTRSNTEAFF. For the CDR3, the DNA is TGTGCCAGCAGCTCTAGGACACGTTCTAACACTGAAGCTTTCTTT.

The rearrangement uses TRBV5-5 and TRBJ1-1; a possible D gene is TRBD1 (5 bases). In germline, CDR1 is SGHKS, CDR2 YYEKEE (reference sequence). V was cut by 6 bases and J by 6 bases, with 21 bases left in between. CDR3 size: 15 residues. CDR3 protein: CASTRERQGESEAFF. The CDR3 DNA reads TGTGCCAGCACCCGAGAGAGGCAGGGCGAATCTGAAGCTTTCTTT.

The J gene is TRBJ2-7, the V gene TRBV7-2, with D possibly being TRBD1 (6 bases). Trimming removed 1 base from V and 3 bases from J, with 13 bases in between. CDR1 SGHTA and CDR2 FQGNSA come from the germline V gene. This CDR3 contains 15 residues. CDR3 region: CASSLEGTRGYEQYF. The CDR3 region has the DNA TGTGCCAGCAGCTTAGAAGGGACACGCGGCTACGAGCAGTACTTC.

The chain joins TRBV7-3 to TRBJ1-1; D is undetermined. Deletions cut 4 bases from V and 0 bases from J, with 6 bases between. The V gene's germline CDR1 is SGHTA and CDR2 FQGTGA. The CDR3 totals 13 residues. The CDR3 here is CASSSQMNTEAFF. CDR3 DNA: TGTGCCAGCAGCTCCCAGATGAACACTGAAGCTTTCTTT.

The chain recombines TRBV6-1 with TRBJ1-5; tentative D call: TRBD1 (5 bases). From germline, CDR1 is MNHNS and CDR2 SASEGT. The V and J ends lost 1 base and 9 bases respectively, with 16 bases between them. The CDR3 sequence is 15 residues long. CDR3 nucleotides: TGTGCCAGCAGTGAAGTTATGTCACAGGCAAGGCCCCAGCATTTT. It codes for CASSEVMSQARPQHF.

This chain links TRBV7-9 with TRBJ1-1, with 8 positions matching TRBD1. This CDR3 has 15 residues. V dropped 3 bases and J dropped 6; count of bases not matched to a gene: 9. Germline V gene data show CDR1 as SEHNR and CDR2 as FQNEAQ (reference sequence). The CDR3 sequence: CASSFYQGAASEAFF. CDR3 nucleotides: TGTGCCAGCAGCTTTTACCAGGGGGCGGCTTCTGAAGCTTTCTTT. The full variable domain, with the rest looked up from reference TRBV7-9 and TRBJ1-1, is DTGVSQNPRHKITKRGQNVTFRCDPISEHNRLYWYRQTLGQGPEFLTYFQNEAQLEKSRLLSDRFSAERPKGSFSTLEIQRTEQGDSAMYLCASSFYQGAASEAFFGQGTRLTVV.